The table lists the clone carrying this TCR beta chain with many counts. What it binds is unknown. Trimming took 6 bases from V and 0 from J; bases not matched to a gene: 12. The CDR3 extends over 18 amino acids. CDR1 is MNHNS and CDR2 is SASEGT in the germline V gene. The source material, RNA transcripts, was used to amplify TCR beta CDR3 regions. The HTBI primer set served for first-round RT-PCR of the TCR CDR3. TCRdb re-called the multiplex PCR reads with MiXCR, one entry per CDR3 protein. This sample has more than 50,000 distinct CDR3 sequences, with 53% found just once. This specimen comes from a study of T cells in Graves' hyperthyroidism and ophthalmopathy. About the study: Sampling of peripheral blood happened at initial diagnosis, prior to any treatment.

Study findings and constraints: Most thyroid clonotypes expanded above 0.001 were also detected in blood.

Thyroid ultrasound and orbital computed tomography, with clinical symptoms and serum thyroxine and TRAb, informed diagnoses. The source is a woman in her fifties or sixties with Graves' ophthalmopathy. The sample comprised blood. The chain employs TRBV6-1 and TRBJ1-5, with TRBD1 matching over 9 bases. CDR3 sequence: CASSPGQGAHYSNQPQHF. The DNA for the CDR3 is TGTGCCAGCAGCCCGGGACAGGGCGCTCATTATAGCAATCAGCCCCAGCATTTT.